This paragraph reports one T cell receptor (beta chain). This entry belongs to a study of control samples from healthy donors and cancer patients. The CDR3 loop spans 16 amino acids. The germline CDR1 and CDR2 sequences are SNHLY and FYNNEI. V was trimmed by 5 bases and J by 3 bases, leaving 20 bases between them. Method: immunoSEQ multiplex PCR; TCRdb's copy keeps in-frame clones and lacks some. The data contain 350,000 to 450,000 clones, approximately 92% of them singletons. This TCR came from a man aged 40-55 years with head and neck cancer. This chain links TRBV2 with TRBJ2-7, with D perhaps matching TRBD1 or TRBD2 (5 bases each). The source material was PBMCs. Here the CDR3 DNA reads TGTGCCAGCAGTCTTTACGGGACGGGCGGCGGCTACGAGCAGTACTTC. Encoded protein: CASSLYGTGGGYEQYF.